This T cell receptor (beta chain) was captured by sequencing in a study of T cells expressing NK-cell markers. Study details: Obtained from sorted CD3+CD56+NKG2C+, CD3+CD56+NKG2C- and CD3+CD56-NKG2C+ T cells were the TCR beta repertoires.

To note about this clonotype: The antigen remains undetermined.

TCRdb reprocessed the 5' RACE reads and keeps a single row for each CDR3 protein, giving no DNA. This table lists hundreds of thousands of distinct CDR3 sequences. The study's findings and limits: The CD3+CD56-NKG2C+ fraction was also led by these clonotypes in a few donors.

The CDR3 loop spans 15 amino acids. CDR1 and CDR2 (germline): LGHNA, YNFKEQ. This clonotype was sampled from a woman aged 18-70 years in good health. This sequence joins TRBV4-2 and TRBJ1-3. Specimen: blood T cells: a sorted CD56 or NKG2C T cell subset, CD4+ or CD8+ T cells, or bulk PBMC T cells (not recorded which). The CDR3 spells CASSQDRGNGNTIYF.